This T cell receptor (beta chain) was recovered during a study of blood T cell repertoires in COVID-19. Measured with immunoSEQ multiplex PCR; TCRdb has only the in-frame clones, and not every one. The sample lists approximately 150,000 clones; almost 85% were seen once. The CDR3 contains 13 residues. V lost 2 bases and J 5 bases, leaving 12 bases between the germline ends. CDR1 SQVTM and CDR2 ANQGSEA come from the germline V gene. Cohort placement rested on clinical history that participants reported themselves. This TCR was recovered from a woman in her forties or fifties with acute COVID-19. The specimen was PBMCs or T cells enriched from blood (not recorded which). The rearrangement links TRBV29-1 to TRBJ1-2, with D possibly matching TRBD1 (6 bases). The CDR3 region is CSVELGTGYGYTF. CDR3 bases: TGCAGCGTTGAATTAGGTACAGGGTATGGCTACACCTTC.